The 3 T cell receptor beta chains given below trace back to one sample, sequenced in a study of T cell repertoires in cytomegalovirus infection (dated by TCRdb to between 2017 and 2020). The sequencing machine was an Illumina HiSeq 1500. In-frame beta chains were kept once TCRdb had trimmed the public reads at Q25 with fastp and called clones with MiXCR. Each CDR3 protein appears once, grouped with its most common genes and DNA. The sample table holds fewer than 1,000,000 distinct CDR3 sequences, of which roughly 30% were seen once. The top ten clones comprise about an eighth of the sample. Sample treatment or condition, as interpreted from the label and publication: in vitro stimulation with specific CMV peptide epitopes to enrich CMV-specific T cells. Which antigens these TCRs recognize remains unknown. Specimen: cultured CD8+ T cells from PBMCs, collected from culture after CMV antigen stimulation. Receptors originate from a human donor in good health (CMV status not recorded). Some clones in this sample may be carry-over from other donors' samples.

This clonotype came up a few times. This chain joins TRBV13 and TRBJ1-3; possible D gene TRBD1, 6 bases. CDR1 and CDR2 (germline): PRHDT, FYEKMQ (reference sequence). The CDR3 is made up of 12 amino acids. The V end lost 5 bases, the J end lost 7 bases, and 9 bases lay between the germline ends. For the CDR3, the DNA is TGTGCCAGCAGCGACCAGGGGAACACCATATATTTT. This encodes CASSDQGNTIYF.

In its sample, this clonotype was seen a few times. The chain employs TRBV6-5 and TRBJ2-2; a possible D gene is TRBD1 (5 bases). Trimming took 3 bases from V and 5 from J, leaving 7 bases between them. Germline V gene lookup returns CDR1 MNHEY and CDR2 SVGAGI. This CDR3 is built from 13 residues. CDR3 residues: CASSYHRTGELFF. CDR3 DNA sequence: TGTGCCAGCAGTTATCACAGGACCGGGGAGCTGTTTTTT.

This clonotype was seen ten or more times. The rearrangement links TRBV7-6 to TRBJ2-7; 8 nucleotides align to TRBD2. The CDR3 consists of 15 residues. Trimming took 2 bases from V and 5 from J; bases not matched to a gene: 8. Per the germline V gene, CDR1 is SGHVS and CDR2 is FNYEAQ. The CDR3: CASSLSGGPLDEQYF. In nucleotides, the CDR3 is TGTGCCAGCAGCTTAAGCGGGGGTCCGCTGGACGAGCAGTACTTC.